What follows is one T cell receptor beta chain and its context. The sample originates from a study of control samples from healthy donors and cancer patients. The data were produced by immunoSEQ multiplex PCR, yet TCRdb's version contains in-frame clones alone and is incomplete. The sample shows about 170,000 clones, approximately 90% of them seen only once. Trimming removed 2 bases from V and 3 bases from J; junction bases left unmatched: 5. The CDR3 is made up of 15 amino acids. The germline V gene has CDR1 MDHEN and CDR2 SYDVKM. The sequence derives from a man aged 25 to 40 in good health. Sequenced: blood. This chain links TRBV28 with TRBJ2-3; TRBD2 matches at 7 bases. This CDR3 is CASSLGQGGTDTQYF. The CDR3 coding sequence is TGTGCCAGCAGTTTAGGGCAGGGAGGGACAGATACGCAGTATTTT.